These 13 T cell receptor beta chains originate from one sample sequenced in a study of shared clonotypes between healthy human individuals. Sequencing was performed with immunoSEQ multiplex PCR; in TCRdb, only in-frame clones are kept and a portion is missing. This table has about 2.3 million clones, under 95% appearing once. Sequences were obtained from naive CD4+ T cells from PBMCs. Subset described: CD45RA+ positively selected. These receptors all come from a man between 18 and 35 years old in good health. Some clones in this sample may be carry-over from other donors' samples.

This clone was observed a single time. This chain uses TRBV28 with TRBJ1-5; 7 bases align to TRBD1. CDR1 and CDR2 (germline): MDHEN, SYDVKM. V lost 1 base and J lost 4; bases outside the gene matches: 13. CDR3 length equals 18 residues. DNA for the CDR3: TGTGCCAGCAGTTTATTCTTTACTGGCAGGGGGGGTAATCAGCCCCAGCATTTT. Its protein is CASSLFFTGRGGNQPQHF.

The chain couples TRBV5-1 to TRBJ1-4; no clear D gene. CDR3 length equals 14 residues. Deletions cut 5 bases from V and 3 bases from J, with 11 bases between. In germline, CDR1 is SGHRS, CDR2 YFSETQ. The CDR3 coding sequence is TGCGCCAGCAGTCCCGGGTTACCTAATGAAAAACTGTTTTTT. Translation gives CASSPGLPNEKLFF.

The V call is TRBV27, the J call TRBJ2-3; a possible D gene is TRBD1 (6 bases). CDR1 is MNHEY and CDR2 is SMNVEV in the germline V gene (reference sequence). V lost 10 bases to trimming and J lost 7 bases, with 21 bases between them. The CDR3 length is 14 residues. In DNA, the CDR3 is TGTGCCACCCGTCTCCCAGGGGTTGGTAATACGCAGTATTTT. Translated, it gives CATRLPGVGNTQYF.

J is TRBJ2-5 and V is TRBV7-9, with D perhaps matching TRBD1 or TRBD2 (6 bases each). V was pared by 4 bases and J by 5 bases, with 14 bases between. Germline CDR1 reads SEHNR; CDR2 reads FQNEAQ (reference sequence). The CDR3 has 14 residues. The CDR3 loop is CASSSGGGSETQYF. In nucleotides, the CDR3 is TGTGCCAGCAGCTCAGGAGGGGGATCTGAGACCCAGTACTTC.

V gene TRBV27 combines with J gene TRBJ2-7; a weak D match, TRBD2 (5 bases). Per germline, CDR1 MNHEY and CDR2 SMNVEV (reference sequence). The CDR3 contains 16 residues. Trimming took off 5 bases at V and 0 bases at J, with 17 bases between the two ends. The CDR3 region has the DNA TGTGCCAGCAGTCCTCGGGGAAGAGGCATCTCCTACGAGCAGTACTTC. Amino acids: CASSPRGRGISYEQYF.

The chain has TRBV5-1 and TRBJ2-2; D is possibly TRBD1 (9 bases). CDR1 and CDR2 from the germline V gene are SGHRS and YFSETQ. The CDR3 is 15 amino acids. Between the trimmed V and J ends, which lost 4 bases and 7 bases, there was a span of 17 bases. The CDR3 region has the DNA TGCGCCAGCAGCGGACAGGGGACTAGAATCGGGGAGCTGTTTTTT. Its protein is CASSGQGTRIGELFF.

The chain couples TRBV5-5 to TRBJ1-5, with a weak D call TRBD1 (6 bases). Per germline, CDR1 SGHKS and CDR2 YYEKEE (reference sequence). Trimming took 5 bases from V and 4 from J, leaving 16 bases between them. The CDR3 totals 15 residues. CDR3 region: CASRRVDSGNQPQHF. The CDR3 DNA follows: TGTGCCAGCAGACGAGTGGACAGTGGGAATCAGCCCCAGCATTTT.

This clone came up once. The genes are TRBV6-1 and TRBJ2-7, with 12 bases aligning to TRBD1. The germline CDR1 and CDR2 sequences are MNHNS and SASEGT. There are 15 residues in the CDR3. V lost 7 bases and J lost 5; bases outside the gene matches: 9. The DNA of the CDR3 is TGTGCCAGCATCCCTCCTGGGACAGGGGGCAACGAGCAGTACTTC. Amino acid sequence: CASIPPGTGGNEQYF.

This clone was counted between two and nine times. The chain combines TRBV6-5 with TRBJ1-1; 8 nucleotides align to TRBD1. CDR3 length equals 16 residues. Germline V gene data show CDR1 as MNHEY and CDR2 as SVGAGI. V gave up 0 bases and J gave up 1 base; unmatched junction bases: 4. CDR3 loop: CASSYSIQGANTEAFF. Written as DNA, the CDR3 is TGTGCCAGCAGTTACTCGATTCAGGGGGCGAACACTGAAGCTTTCTTT.

The chain joins TRBV7-3 to TRBJ2-2; D gene unclear. The CDR3 runs 12 residues. Germline V gene sequence: CDR1 SGHTA, CDR2 FQGTGA. V lost 5 bases to trimming and J lost 7 bases, with 8 bases between them. CDR3: CASSLGFGELFF. CDR3 DNA sequence: TGTGCCAGCAGCCTTGGTTTCGGGGAGCTGTTTTTT.

The chain has TRBV6-1 and TRBJ1-5; 7 bases align to TRBD1. In germline, CDR1 is MNHNS, CDR2 SASEGT. J gave up 4 bases and V 5 bases, and 8 bases lay outside the gene matches. This CDR3 has 15 amino acids. The CDR3 sequence is CASSSRDSENQPQHF. The CDR3 DNA reads TGTGCCAGCAGTTCCCGGGACAGTGAAAATCAGCCCCAGCATTTT.

This chain uses TRBV30 with TRBJ1-1; a possible D gene is TRBD1 (5 bases). The CDR3 totals 13 residues. V dropped 0 bases and J dropped 6 bases, with 11 bases sitting between them. CDR1 is GTSNPN and CDR2 is SVGIG in the germline V gene (reference sequence). CDR3 residues: CAWSVGQSAEAFF. CDR3 sequence (DNA): TGTGCCTGGAGTGTGGGGCAATCGGCTGAAGCTTTCTTT.

The rearrangement joins TRBV7-7 to TRBJ2-1, with 11 bases aligning to TRBD2. Germline lookup yields CDR1 SSHAT and CDR2 FNYEAQ (reference sequence). This CDR3 has 16 residues. V trimming: 5 bases; J trimming: 4 bases; junction bases outside the gene matches: 7. Written as DNA, the CDR3 is TGTGCCAGCAGCAAAGTAGGGACTAGCGGATACAATGAGCAGTTCTTC. Its translation is CASSKVGTSGYNEQFF.